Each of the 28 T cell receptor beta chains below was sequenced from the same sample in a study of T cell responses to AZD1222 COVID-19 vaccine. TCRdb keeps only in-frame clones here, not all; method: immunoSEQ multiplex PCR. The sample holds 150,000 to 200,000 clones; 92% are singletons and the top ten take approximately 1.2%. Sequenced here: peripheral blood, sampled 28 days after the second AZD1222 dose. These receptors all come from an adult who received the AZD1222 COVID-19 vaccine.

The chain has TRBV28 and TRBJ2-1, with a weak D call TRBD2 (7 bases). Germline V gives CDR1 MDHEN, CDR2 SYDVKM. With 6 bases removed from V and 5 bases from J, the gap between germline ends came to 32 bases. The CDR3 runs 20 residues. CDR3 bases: TGTGCCAGCAGAGGACAGCCGCCCCGACTAGCCTCAATTCCTCACAATGAGCAGTTCTTC. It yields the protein CASRGQPPRLASIPHNEQFF.

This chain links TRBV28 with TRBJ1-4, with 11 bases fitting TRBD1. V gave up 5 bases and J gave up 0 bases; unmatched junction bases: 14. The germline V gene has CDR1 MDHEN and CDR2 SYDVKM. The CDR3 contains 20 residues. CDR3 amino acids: CASSRTGGYTFYATNEKLFF. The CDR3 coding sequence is TGTGCCAGCAGTCGGACAGGGGGCTATACTTTTTATGCAACTAATGAAAAACTGTTTTTT.

DNA for the CDR3: TGTGCCAGCAGTGCCCCGGGACAGGGGGCATACACCATATATTTT. It yields the protein CASSAPGQGAYTIYF. This chain connects TRBV28 to TRBJ1-3, with 12 nucleotides matching TRBD1. Trimming cost V 5 bases and J 8 bases; bases outside gene matches: 7. Germline V gene lookup returns CDR1 MDHEN and CDR2 SYDVKM. The CDR3 sequence is 15 residues long.

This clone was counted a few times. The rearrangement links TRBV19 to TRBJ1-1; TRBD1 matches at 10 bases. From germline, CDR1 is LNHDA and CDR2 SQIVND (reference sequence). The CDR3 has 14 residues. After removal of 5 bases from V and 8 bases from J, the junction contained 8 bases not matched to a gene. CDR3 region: CASSADRGGREAFF. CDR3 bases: TGTGCCAGTAGTGCGGACAGGGGGGGAAGGGAAGCTTTCTTT.

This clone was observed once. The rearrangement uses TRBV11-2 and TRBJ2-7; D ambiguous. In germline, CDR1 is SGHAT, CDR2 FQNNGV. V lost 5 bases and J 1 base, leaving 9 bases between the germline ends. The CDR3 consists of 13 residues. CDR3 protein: CASSPTSSYEQYF. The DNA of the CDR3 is TGTGCCAGCAGCCCGACTTCTTCCTACGAGCAGTACTTC.

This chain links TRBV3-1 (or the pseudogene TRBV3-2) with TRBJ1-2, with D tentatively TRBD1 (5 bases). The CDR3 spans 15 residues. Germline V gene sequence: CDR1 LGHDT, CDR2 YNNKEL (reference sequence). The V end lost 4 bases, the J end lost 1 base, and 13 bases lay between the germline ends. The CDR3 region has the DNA TGTGCCAGCAGCCGAAGCGCGCAGGGTAACTATGGCTACACCTTC. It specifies CASSRSAQGNYGYTF.

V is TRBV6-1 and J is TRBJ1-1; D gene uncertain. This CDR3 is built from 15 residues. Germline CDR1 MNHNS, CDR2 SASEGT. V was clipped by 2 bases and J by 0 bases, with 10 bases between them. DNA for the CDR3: TGTGCCAGCAGTGAAACGACGGGGATGAACACTGAAGCTTTCTTT. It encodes CASSETTGMNTEAFF.

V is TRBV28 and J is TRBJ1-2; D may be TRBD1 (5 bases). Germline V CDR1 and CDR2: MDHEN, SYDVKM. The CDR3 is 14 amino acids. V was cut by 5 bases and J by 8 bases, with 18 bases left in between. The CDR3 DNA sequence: TGTGCCAGCAGTACCCCCAGTGGGGGAGGAGGCTACACCTTC. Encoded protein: CASSTPSGGGGYTF.

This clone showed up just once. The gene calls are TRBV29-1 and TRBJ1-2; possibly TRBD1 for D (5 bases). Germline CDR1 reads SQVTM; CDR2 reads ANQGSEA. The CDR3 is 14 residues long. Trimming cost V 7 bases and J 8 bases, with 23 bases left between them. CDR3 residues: CSGTLGTDPGGYTF. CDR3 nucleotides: TGCAGCGGAACCCTGGGGACTGACCCCGGGGGCTACACCTTC.

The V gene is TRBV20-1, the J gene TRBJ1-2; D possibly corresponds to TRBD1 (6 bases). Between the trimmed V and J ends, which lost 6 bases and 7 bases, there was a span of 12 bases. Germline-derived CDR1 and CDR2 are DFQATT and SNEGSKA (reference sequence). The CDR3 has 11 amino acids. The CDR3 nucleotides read TGCAGTGCCCACAACAGGGCTGGCTACACCTTC. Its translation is CSAHNRAGYTF.

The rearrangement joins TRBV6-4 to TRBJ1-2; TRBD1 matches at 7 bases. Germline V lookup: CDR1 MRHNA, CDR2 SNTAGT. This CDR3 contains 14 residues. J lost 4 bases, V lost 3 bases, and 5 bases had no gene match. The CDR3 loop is CASSEGQGGYGYTF. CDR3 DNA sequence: TGTGCCAGCAGTGAGGGGCAGGGGGGCTATGGCTACACCTTC.

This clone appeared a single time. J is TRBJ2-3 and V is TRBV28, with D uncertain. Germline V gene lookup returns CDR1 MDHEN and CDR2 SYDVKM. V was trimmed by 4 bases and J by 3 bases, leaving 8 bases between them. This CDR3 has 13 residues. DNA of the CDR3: TGTGCCAGCAGTTCCCCCGGGACAGATACGCAGTATTTT. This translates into CASSSPGTDTQYF.

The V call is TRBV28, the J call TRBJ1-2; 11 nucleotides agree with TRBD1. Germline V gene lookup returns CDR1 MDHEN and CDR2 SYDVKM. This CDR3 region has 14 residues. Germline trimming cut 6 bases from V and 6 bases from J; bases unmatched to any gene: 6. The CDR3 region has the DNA TGTGCCAGCAGCCCGGGACAGGGGGGGGATGGCTACACCTTC. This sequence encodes CASSPGQGGDGYTF.

The CDR3 nucleotides read TGTGCCAGCAGCGAGGGACTAGCGGGAGGGCCAAGAAAAGAGACCCAGTACTTC. It is translated as CASSEGLAGGPRKETQYF. The chain links TRBV5-4 to TRBJ2-5, with 16 bases aligning to TRBD2. CDR1 is SGHNT, CDR2 YYREEE, per germline (reference sequence). V was clipped by 4 bases and J by 3 bases; unmatched bases: 9. CDR3 size: 18 residues.

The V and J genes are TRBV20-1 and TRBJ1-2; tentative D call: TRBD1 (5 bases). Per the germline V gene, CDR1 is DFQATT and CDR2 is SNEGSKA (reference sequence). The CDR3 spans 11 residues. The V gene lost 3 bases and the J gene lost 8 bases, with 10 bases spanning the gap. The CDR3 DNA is TGCAGTGCTAGGGGGGAGGGCGGCTACACCTTC. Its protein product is CSARGEGGYTF.

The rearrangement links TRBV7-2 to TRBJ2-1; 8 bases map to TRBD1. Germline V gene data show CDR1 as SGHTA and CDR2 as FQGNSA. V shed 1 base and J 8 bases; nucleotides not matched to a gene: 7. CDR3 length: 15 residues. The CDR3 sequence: CASSLVTDRGHEQFF. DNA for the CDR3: TGTGCCAGCAGCTTAGTCACCGACAGGGGACATGAGCAGTTCTTC. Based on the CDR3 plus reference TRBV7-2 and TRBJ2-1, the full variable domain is GAGVSQSPSNKVTEKGKDVELRCDPISGHTALYWYRQSLGQGLEFLIYFQGNSAPDKSGLPSDRFSAERTGGSVSTLTIQRTQQEDSAVYLCASSLVTDRGHEQFFGPGTRLTVL.

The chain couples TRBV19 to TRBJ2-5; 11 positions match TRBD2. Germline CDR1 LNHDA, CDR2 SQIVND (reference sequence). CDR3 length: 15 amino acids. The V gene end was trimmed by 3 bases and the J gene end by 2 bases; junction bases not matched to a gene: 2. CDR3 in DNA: TGTGCCAGTAGTATCTTAGCGGGGGGGCAAGAGACCCAGTACTTC. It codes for CASSILAGGQETQYF.

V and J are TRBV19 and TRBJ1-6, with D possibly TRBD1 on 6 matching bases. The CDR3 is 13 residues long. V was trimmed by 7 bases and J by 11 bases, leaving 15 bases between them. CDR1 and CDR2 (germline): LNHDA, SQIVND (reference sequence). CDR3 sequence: CASTTSGGTPLHF. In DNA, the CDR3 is TGTGCCAGTACCACAAGCGGGGGCACACCCCTCCACTTT.

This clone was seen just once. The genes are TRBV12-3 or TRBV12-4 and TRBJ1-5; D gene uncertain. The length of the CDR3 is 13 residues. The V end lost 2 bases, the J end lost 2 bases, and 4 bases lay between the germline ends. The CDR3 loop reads CASSLFGNQPQHF. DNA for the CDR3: TGTGCCAGCAGTTTATTCGGCAATCAGCCCCAGCATTTT.

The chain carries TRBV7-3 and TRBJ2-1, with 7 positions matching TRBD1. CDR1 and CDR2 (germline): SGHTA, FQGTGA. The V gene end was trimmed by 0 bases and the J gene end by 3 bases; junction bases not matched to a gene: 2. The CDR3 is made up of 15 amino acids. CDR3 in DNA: TGTGCCAGCAGCTTAACCCGGGACAGCTACAATGAGCAGTTCTTC. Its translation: CASSLTRDSYNEQFF.

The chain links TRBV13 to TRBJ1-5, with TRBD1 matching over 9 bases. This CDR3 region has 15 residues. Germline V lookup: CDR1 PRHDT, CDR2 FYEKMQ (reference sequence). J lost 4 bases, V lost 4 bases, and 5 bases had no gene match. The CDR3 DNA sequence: TGTGCCAGCAGCTACCGGGACAGGGCAAATCAGCCCCAGCATTTT. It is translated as CASSYRDRANQPQHF. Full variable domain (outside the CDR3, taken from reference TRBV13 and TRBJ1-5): AAGVIQSPRHLIKEKRETATLKCYPIPRHDTVYWYQQGPGQDPQFLISFYEKMQSDKGSIPDRFSAQQFSDYHSELNMSSLELGDSALYFCASSYRDRANQPQHFGDGTRLSIL.

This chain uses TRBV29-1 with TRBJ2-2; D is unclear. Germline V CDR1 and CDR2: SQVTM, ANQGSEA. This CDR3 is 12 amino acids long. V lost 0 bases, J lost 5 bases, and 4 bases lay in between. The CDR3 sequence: CSVEERTGELFF. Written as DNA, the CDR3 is TGCAGCGTTGAAGAGAGAACCGGGGAGCTGTTTTTT.

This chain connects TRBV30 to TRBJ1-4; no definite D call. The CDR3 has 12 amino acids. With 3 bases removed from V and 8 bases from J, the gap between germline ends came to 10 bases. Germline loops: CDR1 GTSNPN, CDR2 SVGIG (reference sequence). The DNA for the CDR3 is TGTGCCTGGAGGGGCGCAGGCGAAAAACTGTTTTTT. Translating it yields CAWRGAGEKLFF. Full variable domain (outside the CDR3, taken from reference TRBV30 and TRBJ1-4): SQTIHQWPATLVQPVGSPLSLECTVEGTSNPNLYWYRQAAGRGLQLLFYSVGIGQISSEVPQNLSASRPQDRQFILSSKKLLLSDSGFYLCAWRGAGEKLFFGSGTQLSVL.

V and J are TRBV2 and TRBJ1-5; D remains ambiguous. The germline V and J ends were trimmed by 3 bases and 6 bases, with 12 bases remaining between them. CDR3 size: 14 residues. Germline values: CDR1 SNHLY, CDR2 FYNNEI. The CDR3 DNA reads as TGTGCCAGCAGTGATTCCGGGTGGGGTCAGCCCCAGCATTTT. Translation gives CASSDSGWGQPQHF.

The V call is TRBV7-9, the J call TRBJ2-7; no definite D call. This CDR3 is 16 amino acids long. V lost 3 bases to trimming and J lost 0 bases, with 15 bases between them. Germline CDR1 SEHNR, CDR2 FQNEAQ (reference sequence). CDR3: CASSLNLLGSSYEQYF. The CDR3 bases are TGTGCCAGCAGCTTGAACCTTCTCGGCAGCTCCTACGAGCAGTACTTC.

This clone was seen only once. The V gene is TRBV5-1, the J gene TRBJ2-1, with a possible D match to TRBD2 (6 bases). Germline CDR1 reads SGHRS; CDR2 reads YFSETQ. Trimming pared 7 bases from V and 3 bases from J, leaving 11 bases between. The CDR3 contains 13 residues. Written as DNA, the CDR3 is TGCGCCAGCGGCCCTAGCGACTACAATGAGCAGTTCTTC. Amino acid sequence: CASGPSDYNEQFF.

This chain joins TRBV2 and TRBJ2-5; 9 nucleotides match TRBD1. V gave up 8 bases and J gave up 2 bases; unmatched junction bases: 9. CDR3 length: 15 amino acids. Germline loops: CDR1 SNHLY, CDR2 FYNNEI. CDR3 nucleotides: TGTGCCAGCCGAATAAACAGGGGGCTTCAAGAGACCCAGTACTTC. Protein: CASRINRGLQETQYF.

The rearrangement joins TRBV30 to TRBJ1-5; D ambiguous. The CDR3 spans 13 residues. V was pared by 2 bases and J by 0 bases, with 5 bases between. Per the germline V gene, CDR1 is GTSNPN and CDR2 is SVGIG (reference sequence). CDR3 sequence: CAWSTDSNQPQHF. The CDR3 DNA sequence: TGTGCCTGGAGTACCGATAGCAATCAGCCCCAGCATTTT.